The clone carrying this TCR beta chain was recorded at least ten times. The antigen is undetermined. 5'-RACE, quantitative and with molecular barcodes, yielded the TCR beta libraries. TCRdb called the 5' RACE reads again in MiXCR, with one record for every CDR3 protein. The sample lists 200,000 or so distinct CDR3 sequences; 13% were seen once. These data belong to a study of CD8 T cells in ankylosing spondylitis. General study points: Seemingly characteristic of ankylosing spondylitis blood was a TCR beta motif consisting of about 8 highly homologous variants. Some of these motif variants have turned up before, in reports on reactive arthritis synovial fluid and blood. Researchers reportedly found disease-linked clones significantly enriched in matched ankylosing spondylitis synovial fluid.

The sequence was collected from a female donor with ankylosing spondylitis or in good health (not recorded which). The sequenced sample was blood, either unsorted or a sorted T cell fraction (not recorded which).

The CDR3 is CASSPLGGKNEKLFF. DNA of the CDR3: TGTGCCAGCAGCCCCCTGGGGGGCAAGAATGAAAAACTGTTTTTT. The chain uses TRBV12-3 or TRBV12-4 and TRBJ1-4; D is perhaps TRBD1 (6 bases). V was pared by 6 bases and J by 5 bases, with 16 bases between. CDR3 length: 15 residues.